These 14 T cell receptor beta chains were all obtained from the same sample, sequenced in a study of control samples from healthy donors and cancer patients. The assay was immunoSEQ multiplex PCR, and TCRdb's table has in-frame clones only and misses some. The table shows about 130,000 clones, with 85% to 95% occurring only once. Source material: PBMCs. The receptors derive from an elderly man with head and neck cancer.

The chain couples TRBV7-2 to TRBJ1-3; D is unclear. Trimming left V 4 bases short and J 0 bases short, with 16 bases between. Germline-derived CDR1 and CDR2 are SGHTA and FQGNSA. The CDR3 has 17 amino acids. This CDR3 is CASSSENSGISGNTIYF. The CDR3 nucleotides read TGTGCCAGCAGCTCTGAAAATTCAGGAATCTCTGGAAACACCATATATTTT.

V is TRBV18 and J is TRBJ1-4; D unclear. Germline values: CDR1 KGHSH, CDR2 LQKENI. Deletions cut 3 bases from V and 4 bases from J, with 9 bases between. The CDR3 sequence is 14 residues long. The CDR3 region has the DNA TGTGCCAGCTCACCCGCGGCCAGTAATGAAAAACTGTTTTTT. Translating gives CASSPAASNEKLFF.

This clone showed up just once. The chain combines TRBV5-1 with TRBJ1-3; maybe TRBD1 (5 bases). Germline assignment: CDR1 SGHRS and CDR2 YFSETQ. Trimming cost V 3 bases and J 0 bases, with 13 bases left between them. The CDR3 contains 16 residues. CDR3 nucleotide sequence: TGCGCCAGCAGCTCAATTTCTACAGGCTCTGGAAACACCATATATTTT. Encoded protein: CASSSISTGSGNTIYF.

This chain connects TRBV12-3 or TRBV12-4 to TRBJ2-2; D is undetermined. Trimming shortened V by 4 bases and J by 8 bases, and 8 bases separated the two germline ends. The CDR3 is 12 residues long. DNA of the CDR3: TGTGCCAGCAGTTCTTGGGCGGGGGAGCTGTTTTTT. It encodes CASSSWAGELFF.

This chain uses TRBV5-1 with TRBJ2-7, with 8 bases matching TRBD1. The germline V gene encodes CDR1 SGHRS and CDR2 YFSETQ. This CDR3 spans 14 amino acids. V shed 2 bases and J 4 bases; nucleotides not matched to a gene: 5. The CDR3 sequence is CASSLGGQVYEQYF. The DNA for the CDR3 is TGCGCCAGCAGCTTAGGGGGACAGGTTTACGAGCAGTACTTC.

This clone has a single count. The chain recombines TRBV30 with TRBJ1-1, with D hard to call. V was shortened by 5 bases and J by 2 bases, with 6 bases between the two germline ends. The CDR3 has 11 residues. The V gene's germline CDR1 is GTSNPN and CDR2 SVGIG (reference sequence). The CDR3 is CAWALNTEAFF. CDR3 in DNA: TGTGCCTGGGCACTTAACACTGAAGCTTTCTTT.

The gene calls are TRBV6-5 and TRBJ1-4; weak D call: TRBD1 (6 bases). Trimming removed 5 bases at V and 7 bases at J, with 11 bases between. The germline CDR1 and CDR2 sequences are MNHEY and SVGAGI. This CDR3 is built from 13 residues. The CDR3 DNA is TGTGCCAGCAGTATGGAAGGGGGTGAAAAACTGTTTTTT. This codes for CASSMEGGEKLFF.

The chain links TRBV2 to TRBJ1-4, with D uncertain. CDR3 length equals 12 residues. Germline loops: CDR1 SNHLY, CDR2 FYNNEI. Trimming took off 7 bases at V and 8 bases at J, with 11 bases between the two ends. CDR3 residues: CASKEVEEKLFF. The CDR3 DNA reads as TGTGCCAGCAAAGAGGTGGAGGAAAAACTGTTTTTT.

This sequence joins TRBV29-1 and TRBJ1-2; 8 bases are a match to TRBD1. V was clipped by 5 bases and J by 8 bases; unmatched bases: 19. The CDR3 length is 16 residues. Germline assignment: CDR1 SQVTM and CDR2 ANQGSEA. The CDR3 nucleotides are TGCAGCGTTCCTCTAACTGACCTAAGACAGGGGCAAGGCTACACCTTC. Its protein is CSVPLTDLRQGQGYTF.

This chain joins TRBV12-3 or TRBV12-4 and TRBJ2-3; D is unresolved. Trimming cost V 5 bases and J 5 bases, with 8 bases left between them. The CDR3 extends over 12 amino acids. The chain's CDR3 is CASSIIIDTQYF. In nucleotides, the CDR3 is TGTGCCAGCAGTATAATTATAGATACGCAGTATTTT.

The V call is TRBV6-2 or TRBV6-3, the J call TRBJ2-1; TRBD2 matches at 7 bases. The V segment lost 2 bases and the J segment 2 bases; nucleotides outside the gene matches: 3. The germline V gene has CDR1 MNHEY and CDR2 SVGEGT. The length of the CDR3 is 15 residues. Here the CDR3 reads CASSYKLATYNEQFF. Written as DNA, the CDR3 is TGTGCCAGCAGTTACAAACTAGCGACCTACAATGAGCAGTTCTTC.

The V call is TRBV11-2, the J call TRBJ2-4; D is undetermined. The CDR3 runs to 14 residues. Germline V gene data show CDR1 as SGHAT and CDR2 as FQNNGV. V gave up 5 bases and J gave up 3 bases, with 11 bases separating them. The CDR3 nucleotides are TGTGCCAGCAGCCCCGGGCCCCGCAAAAACATTCAGTACTTC. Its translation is CASSPGPRKNIQYF.

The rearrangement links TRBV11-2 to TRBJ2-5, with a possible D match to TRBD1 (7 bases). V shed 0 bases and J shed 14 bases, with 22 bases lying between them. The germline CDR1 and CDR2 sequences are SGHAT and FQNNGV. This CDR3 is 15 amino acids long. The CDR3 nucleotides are TGTGCCAGCAGCTTAGATCCGGCAGGGGGGTGGTGGGGATACTTC. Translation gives CASSLDPAGGWWGYF.

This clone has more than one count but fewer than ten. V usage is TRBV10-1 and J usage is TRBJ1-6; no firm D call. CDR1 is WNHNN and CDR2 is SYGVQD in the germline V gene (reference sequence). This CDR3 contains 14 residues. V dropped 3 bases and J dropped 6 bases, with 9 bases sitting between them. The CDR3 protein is CASSEVRTNSPLHF. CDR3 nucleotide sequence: TGCGCCAGCAGTGAAGTGCGAACTAATTCACCCCTCCACTTT.